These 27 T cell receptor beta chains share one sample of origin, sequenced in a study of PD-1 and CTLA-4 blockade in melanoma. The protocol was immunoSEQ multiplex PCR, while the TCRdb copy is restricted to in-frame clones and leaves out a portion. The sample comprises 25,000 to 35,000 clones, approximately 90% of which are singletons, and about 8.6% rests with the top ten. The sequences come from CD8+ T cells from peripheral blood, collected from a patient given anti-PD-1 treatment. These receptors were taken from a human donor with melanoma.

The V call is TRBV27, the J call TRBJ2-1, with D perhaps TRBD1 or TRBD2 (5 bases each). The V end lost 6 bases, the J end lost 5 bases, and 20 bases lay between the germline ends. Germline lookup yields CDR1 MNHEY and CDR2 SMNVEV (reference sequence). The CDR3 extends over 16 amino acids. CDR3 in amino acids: CASRPYTGTLDNEQFF. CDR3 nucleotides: TGTGCCAGCAGACCATATACCGGGACCCTTGACAATGAGCAGTTCTTC.

The CDR3 coding sequence is TGTGCCAGCTTTGAGGTGGGCCAAGGGGTGGGGGCGCCGGCGAACTATGGCTACACCTTC. It specifies CASFEVGQGVGAPANYGYTF. The rearrangement uses TRBV5-8 and TRBJ1-2; TRBD1 is a possible D gene (6 bases). The CDR3 covers 20 residues. The V end lost 7 bases, the J end lost 2 bases, and 33 bases lay between the germline ends. Germline CDR1 is SGHTS and CDR2 is YDEGEE.

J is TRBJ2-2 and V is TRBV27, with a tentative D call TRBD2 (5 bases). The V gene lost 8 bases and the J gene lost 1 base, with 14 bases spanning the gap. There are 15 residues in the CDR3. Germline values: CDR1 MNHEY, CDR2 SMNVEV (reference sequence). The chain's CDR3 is CASCHGELNTGELFF. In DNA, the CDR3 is TGTGCCAGCTGTCACGGGGAATTGAACACCGGGGAGCTGTTTTTT.

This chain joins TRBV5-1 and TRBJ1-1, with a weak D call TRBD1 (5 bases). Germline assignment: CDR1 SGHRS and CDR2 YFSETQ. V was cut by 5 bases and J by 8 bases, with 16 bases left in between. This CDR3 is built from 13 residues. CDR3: CASRFTGGDEAFF. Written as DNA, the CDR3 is TGCGCCAGCAGGTTTACAGGCGGGGACGAAGCTTTCTTT.

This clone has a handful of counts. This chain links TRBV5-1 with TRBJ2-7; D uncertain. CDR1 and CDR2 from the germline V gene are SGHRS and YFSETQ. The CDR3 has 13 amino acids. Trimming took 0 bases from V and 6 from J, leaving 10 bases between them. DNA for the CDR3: TGCGCCAGCAGCTTGGCCGTGGACCCCGAGCAGTACTTC. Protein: CASSLAVDPEQYF.

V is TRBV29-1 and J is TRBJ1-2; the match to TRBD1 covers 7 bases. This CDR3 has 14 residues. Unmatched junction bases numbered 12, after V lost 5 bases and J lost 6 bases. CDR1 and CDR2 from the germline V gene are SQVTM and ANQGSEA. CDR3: CSVHVQTGSHGYTF. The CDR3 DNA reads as TGCAGCGTTCACGTTCAGACAGGGAGTCATGGCTACACCTTC.

In DNA form, the CDR3 reads TGTGCCGTATGGGACGGGGGTCTGAATCAGCCCCAGCATTTT. Amino acid sequence: CAVWDGGLNQPQHF. J is TRBJ1-5 and V is TRBV28; D is possibly TRBD1 (5 bases). Germline V gene sequence: CDR1 MDHEN, CDR2 SYDVKM. The V end was cut by 11 bases, the J end by 4 bases, with 18 bases between. This CDR3 contains 14 residues.

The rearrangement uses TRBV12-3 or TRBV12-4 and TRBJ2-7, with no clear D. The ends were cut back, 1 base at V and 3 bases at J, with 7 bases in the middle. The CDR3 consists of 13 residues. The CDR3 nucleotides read TGTGCCAGCAGTTTAGATGGGGACTACGAGCAGTACTTC. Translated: CASSLDGDYEQYF.

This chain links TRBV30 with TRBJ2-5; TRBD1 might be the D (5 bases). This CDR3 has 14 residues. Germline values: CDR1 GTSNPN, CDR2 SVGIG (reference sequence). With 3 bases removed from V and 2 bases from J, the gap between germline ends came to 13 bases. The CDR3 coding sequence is TGTGCCTGGAGCCAGACAGCGATGCAAGAGACCCAGTACTTC. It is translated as CAWSQTAMQETQYF.

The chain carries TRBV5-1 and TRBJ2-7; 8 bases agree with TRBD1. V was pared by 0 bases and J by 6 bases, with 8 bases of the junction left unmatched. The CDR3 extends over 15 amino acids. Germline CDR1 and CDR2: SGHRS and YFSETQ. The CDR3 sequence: CASSLEFQGAGEQYF. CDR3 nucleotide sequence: TGCGCCAGCAGCTTGGAGTTCCAGGGGGCTGGCGAGCAGTACTTC.

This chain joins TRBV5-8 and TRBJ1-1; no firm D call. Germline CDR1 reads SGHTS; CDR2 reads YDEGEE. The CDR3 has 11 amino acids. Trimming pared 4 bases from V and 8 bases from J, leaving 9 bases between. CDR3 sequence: CASSPAQEAFF. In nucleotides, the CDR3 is TGTGCCAGCAGCCCCGCACAAGAAGCTTTCTTT.

The CDR3 DNA reads TGTGCCAGCAGCCCGCACCCAGGGGAAAGCACAGATACGCAGTATTTT. Protein sequence: CASSPHPGESTDTQYF. The chain is built from TRBV11-2 and TRBJ2-3; a possible D gene is TRBD1 (6 bases). This CDR3 is 16 amino acids long. Germline V gives CDR1 SGHAT, CDR2 FQNNGV. V was trimmed by 5 bases and J by 0 bases, leaving 15 bases between them.

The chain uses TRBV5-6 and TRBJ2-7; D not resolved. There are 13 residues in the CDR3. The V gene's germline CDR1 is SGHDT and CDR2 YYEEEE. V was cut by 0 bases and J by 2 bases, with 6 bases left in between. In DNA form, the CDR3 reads TGTGCCAGCAGCTTGGGGGGAACCTACGAGCAGTACTTC. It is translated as CASSLGGTYEQYF.

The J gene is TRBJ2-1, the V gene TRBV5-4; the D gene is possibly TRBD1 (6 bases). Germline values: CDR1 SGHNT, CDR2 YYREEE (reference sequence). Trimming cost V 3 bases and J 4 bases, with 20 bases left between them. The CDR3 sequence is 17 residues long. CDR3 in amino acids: CASSSRIKGDLYNEQFF. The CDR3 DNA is TGTGCCAGCAGCTCACGTATTAAGGGGGACCTATACAATGAGCAGTTCTTC. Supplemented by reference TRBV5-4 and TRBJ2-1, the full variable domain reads ETGVTQSPTHLIKTRGQQVTLRCSSQSGHNTVSWYQQALGQGPQFIFQYYREEENGRGNFPPRFSGLQFPNYSSELNVNALELDDSALYLCASSSRIKGDLYNEQFFGPGTRLTVL.

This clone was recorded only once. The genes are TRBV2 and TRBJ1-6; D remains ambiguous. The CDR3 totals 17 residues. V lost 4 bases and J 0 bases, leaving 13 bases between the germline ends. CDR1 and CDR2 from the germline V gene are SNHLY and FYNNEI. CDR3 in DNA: TGTGCCAGCAGTGTTTCCGGGATGAGCTCCTATAATTCACCCCTCCACTTT. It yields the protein CASSVSGMSSYNSPLHF.

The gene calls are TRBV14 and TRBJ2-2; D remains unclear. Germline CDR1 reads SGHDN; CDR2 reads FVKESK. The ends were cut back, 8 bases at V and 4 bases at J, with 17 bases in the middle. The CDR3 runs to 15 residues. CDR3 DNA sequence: TGTGCCAGCTTTACTGTGGAGCGAGGCACCGGGGAGCTGTTTTTT. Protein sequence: CASFTVERGTGELFF.

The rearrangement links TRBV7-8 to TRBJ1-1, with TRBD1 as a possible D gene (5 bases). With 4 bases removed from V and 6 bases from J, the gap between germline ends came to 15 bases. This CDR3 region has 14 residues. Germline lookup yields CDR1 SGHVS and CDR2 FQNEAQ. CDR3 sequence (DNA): TGTGCCAGCAGCTCGTTTGCCTCCAGGGCTGAAGCTTTCTTT. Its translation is CASSSFASRAEAFF.

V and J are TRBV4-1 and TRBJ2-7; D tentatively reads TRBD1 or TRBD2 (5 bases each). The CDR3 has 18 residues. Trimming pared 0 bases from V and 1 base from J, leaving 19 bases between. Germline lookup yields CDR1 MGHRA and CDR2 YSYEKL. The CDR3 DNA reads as TGCGCCAGCAGCCAAGATACGGGCTGGGGGAAAATATCCTACGAGCAGTACTTC. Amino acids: CASSQDTGWGKISYEQYF.

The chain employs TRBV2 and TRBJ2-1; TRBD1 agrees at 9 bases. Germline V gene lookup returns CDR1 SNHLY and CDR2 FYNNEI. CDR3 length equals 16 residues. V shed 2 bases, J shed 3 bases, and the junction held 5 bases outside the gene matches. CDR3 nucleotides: TGTGCCAGCAGTGAATCGACAGGGGGGTTCTACAATGAGCAGTTCTTC. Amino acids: CASSESTGGFYNEQFF. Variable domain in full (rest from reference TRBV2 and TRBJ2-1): EPEVTQTPSHQVTQMGQEVILRCVPISNHLYFYWYRQILGQKVEFLVSFYNNEISEKSEIFDDQFSVERPDGSNFTLKIRSTKLEDSAMYFCASSESTGGFYNEQFFGPGTRLTVL.

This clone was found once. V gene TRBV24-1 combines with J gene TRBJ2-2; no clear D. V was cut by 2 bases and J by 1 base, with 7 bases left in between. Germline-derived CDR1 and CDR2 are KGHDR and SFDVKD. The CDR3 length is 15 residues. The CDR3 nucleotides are TGTGCCACCAGTGATTCTTCCCGGAACACCGGGGAGCTGTTTTTT. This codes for CATSDSSRNTGELFF.

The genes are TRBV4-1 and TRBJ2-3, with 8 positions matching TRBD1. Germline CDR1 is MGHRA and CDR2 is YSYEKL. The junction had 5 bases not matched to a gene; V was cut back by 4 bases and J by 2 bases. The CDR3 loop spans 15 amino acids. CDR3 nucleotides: TGCGCCAGCAGCCTTGGACAGGGTTCCACAGATACGCAGTATTTT. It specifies CASSLGQGSTDTQYF.

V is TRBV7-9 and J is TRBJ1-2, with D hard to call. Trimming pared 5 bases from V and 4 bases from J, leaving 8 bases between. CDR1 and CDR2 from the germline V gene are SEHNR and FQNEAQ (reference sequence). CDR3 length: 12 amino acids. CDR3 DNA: TGTGCCAGCAGCGCCCGCTCCTATGGCTACACCTTC. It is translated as CASSARSYGYTF.

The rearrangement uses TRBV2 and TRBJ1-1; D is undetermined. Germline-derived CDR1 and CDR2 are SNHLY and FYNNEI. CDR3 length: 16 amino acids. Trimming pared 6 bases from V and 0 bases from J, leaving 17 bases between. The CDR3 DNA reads TGTGCCAGCAGCTCCAGTGGGGAGGATCTGAACACTGAAGCTTTCTTT. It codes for CASSSSGEDLNTEAFF.

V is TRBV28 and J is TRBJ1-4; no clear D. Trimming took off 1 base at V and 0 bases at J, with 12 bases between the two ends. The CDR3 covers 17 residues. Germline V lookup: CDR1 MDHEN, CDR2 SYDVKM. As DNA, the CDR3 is TGTGCCAGCAGTTTATTCCCCCCAGAGGCAACTAATGAAAAACTGTTTTTT. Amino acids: CASSLFPPEATNEKLFF.

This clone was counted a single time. The CDR3, as DNA: TGTGCCAGCAGCCTAATGCCGGGTACCCTCAATCAGCCCCAGCATTTT. Encoded protein: CASSLMPGTLNQPQHF. The rearrangement links TRBV7-8 to TRBJ1-5, with D hard to call. There are 16 residues in the CDR3. V was clipped by 5 bases and J by 3 bases, with 17 bases between them. Germline V lookup: CDR1 SGHVS, CDR2 FQNEAQ.

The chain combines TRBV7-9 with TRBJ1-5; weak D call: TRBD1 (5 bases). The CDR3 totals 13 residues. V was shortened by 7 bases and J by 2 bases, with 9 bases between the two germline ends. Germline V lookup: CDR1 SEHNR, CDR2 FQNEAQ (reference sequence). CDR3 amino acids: CASTQGGNQPQHF. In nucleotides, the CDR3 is TGTGCCAGCACCCAGGGAGGCAATCAGCCCCAGCATTTT.

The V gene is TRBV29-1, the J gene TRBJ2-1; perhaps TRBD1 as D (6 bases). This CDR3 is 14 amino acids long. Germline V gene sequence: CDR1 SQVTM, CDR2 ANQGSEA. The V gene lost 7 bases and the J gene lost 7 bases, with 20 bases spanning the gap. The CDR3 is CSARTDDLENEQFF. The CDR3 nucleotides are TGCAGCGCCCGGACAGACGACCTTGAGAATGAGCAGTTCTTC.